The 29 T cell receptor beta chains given below trace back to one sample, sequenced in a study of technical replicates of blood from a handful of donors. This table comes from immunoSEQ multiplex PCR, and its TCRdb copy is limited to in-frame clones, with some not included. The sample contains tens of thousands of clones, 90% to 95% of which appear only once. The sequencing input was T cells isolated from PBMCs. Receptors were obtained from a human donor in good health.

This clone was seen only once. The genes are TRBV5-4 and TRBJ2-5; D uncertain. Germline lookup yields CDR1 SGHNT and CDR2 YYREEE (reference sequence). The CDR3 contains 13 residues. Between the trimmed V and J ends, which lost 4 bases and 1 base, there was a span of 8 bases. The CDR3 coding sequence is TGTGCCAGCAGCCTTGTAGCCCAAGAGACCCAGTACTTC. Protein: CASSLVAQETQYF.

Only one count was recorded for this clone. The chain couples TRBV2 to TRBJ1-2, with 9 bases matching TRBD1. Unmatched junction bases numbered 3, after V lost 5 bases and J lost 2 bases. There are 14 residues in the CDR3. In germline, CDR1 is SNHLY, CDR2 FYNNEI. The CDR3 spells CASSYRGLNYGYTF. The CDR3 bases are TGTGCCAGCAGTTACAGGGGGCTCAACTATGGCTACACCTTC.

The V and J genes are TRBV4-1 and TRBJ2-7; D might be TRBD2 (6 bases). Germline V gives CDR1 MGHRA, CDR2 YSYEKL. This CDR3 comprises 15 residues. The ends were cut back, 1 base at V and 0 bases at J, with 10 bases in the middle. In nucleotides, the CDR3 is TGCGCCAGCAGCCAAGGCGGAGGGGCCTCCTACGAGCAGTACTTC. It codes for CASSQGGGASYEQYF.

The chain is built from TRBV30 and TRBJ2-2; no firm D call. There are 14 residues in the CDR3. V gave up 4 bases and J gave up 5 bases, with 14 bases separating them. Looked up from germline, CDR1 is GTSNPN and CDR2 is SVGIG (reference sequence). Written as DNA, the CDR3 is TGTGCCTGGACGACGCGTCAGGTGACCGGGGAGCTGTTTTTT. Its protein is CAWTTRQVTGELFF.

CDR3 sequence: CASSLIDNSYEQYF. In DNA, the CDR3 is TGCGCCAGCAGCTTGATAGACAACTCCTACGAGCAGTACTTC. The chain recombines TRBV5-1 with TRBJ2-7; D gene ambiguous. Trimming cost V 1 base and J 0 bases, with 8 bases left between them. CDR1 is SGHRS, CDR2 YFSETQ, per germline. The CDR3 is 14 residues long.

V and J are TRBV2 and TRBJ2-5, with TRBD2 matching 11 bases. Germline CDR1 SNHLY, CDR2 FYNNEI. This CDR3 has 15 residues. V lost 5 bases to trimming and J lost 2 bases; unmatched junction nucleotides: 4. CDR3 sequence reads: CASSPGTSGQETQYF. DNA for the CDR3: TGTGCCAGCAGTCCCGGGACTAGCGGTCAAGAGACCCAGTACTTC.

The chain links TRBV11-2 to TRBJ1-4; no reliable D call. The CDR3 length is 11 residues. Germline CDR1 is SGHAT and CDR2 is FQNNGV. Trimming left V 3 bases short and J 11 bases short, with 7 bases between. The CDR3 region is CASSFDGKLFF. In nucleotides, the CDR3 is TGTGCCAGCAGCTTCGACGGGAAACTGTTTTTT.

CDR3 coding DNA: TGTGCCAGCAGTTTCCTAGCGGGAATGAACGAGCAGTACTTC. It encodes CASSFLAGMNEQYF. The chain combines TRBV28 with TRBJ2-7; 9 bases are a match to TRBD2. There are 14 residues in the CDR3. The germline gives CDR1 MDHEN, CDR2 SYDVKM. The V and J ends lost 3 bases and 5 bases, in that order; junction bases with no gene match: 5.

The V gene is TRBV30, the J gene TRBJ1-2; TRBD1 matches 8 bases. Per the germline V gene, CDR1 is GTSNPN and CDR2 is SVGIG (reference sequence). The ends lost 4 bases at V and 7 bases at J; junction bases unmatched: 11. The CDR3 runs to 14 residues. CDR3 amino acids: CAWTTTGGIGGYTF. DNA for the CDR3: TGTGCCTGGACCACTACAGGGGGGATTGGTGGCTACACCTTC.

J is TRBJ1-2 and V is TRBV5-4; D not resolved. In germline, CDR1 is SGHNT, CDR2 YYREEE (reference sequence). CDR3 length: 15 amino acids. V shed 0 bases and J shed 3 bases, with 12 bases lying between them. CDR3 sequence (DNA): TGTGCCAGCAGCTTGGCGGGTGTAAAAGACTATGGCTACACCTTC. Residues: CASSLAGVKDYGYTF. The whole variable domain, filled in from reference TRBV5-4 and TRBJ1-2, reads ETGVTQSPTHLIKTRGQQVTLRCSSQSGHNTVSWYQQALGQGPQFIFQYYREEENGRGNFPPRFSGLQFPNYSSELNVNALELDDSALYLCASSLAGVKDYGYTFGSGTRLTVV.

The genes are TRBV6-1 and TRBJ2-7; 7 bases line up with TRBD1. Germline values: CDR1 MNHNS, CDR2 SASEGT. After removal of 3 bases from V and 1 base from J, the junction contained 6 bases not matched to a gene. CDR3 length: 15 amino acids. The CDR3 DNA is TGTGCCAGCAGTGACATGGACAGGTCTTCCTACGAGCAGTACTTC. Protein sequence: CASSDMDRSSYEQYF.

The J gene is TRBJ2-2, the V gene TRBV2; D is possibly TRBD2 (6 bases). The CDR3 contains 13 residues. CDR1 is SNHLY, CDR2 FYNNEI, per germline. In DNA form, the CDR3 reads TGTGCGGCCGAGGGGACTTACACCGGGGAGCTGTTTTTT. Its protein is CAAEGTYTGELFF. Based on the CDR3 plus reference TRBV2 and TRBJ2-2, the full variable domain is EPEVTQTPSHQVTQMGQEVILRCVPISNHLYFYWYRQILGQKVEFLVSFYNNEISEKSEIFDDQFSVERPDGSNFTLKIRSTKLEDSAMYFCAAEGTYTGELFFGEGSRLTVL.

This chain connects TRBV4-1 to TRBJ2-7; 9 bases are a match to TRBD2. Germline V gene data show CDR1 as MGHRA and CDR2 as YSYEKL. The length of the CDR3 is 16 residues. The V and J ends lost 3 bases and 4 bases, in that order; junction bases with no gene match: 10. This CDR3 reads CASSHPNSGSGYEQYF. The CDR3 DNA sequence: TGCGCCAGCAGCCATCCAAATAGCGGGAGTGGGTACGAGCAGTACTTC.

The chain joins TRBV19 to TRBJ2-5; D remains ambiguous. The CDR3 runs to 17 residues. V was shortened by 3 bases and J by 1 base, with 18 bases between the two germline ends. Germline V gene sequence: CDR1 LNHDA, CDR2 SQIVND (reference sequence). The CDR3 spells CASSIMVVRTAQETQYF. Here the CDR3 DNA reads TGTGCCAGTAGTATTATGGTAGTTCGAACAGCCCAAGAGACCCAGTACTTC.

V gene TRBV6-1 combines with J gene TRBJ2-2, with a weak D call TRBD2 (6 bases). The CDR3 is 13 residues long. Trimming took 8 bases from V and 4 from J, leaving 11 bases between them. CDR1 and CDR2 from the germline V gene are MNHNS and SASEGT. The CDR3 DNA sequence: TGTGCCAGCGGGAGCGGGCCCACCGGGGAGCTGTTTTTT. Its protein is CASGSGPTGELFF.

The rearrangement joins TRBV28 to TRBJ1-5, with a possible D match to TRBD1 (5 bases). The CDR3 loop spans 15 amino acids. The V gene lost 2 bases and the J gene lost 2 bases, with 10 bases spanning the gap. CDR1 is MDHEN and CDR2 is SYDVKM in the germline V gene. CDR3 DNA: TGTGCCAGCAGTTTAGGGGGAGGTGGCAATCAGCCCCAGCATTTT. Its protein is CASSLGGGGNQPQHF.

The chain combines TRBV28 with TRBJ2-5; D may be TRBD1 (7 bases). The V gene lost 3 bases and the J gene lost 2 bases, with 19 bases spanning the gap. The CDR3 consists of 17 residues. Per the germline V gene, CDR1 is MDHEN and CDR2 is SYDVKM. In DNA form, the CDR3 reads TGTGCCAGCAGTTTTGGCTGGGGGGACAGTACACAAGAGACCCAGTACTTC. It codes for CASSFGWGDSTQETQYF.

This rearrangement joins TRBV27 to TRBJ2-7, with 7 bases aligning to TRBD1. The germline V gene has CDR1 MNHEY and CDR2 SMNVEV (reference sequence). The ends lost 4 bases at V and 2 bases at J; junction bases unmatched: 5. The CDR3 covers 14 residues. CDR3 sequence reads: CASSSMDRPYEQYF. For the CDR3, the DNA is TGTGCCAGCAGTTCGATGGACAGGCCCTACGAGCAGTACTTC.

This rearrangement joins TRBV30 to TRBJ2-3; possibly TRBD1 for D (6 bases). Trimming removed 5 bases from V and 3 bases from J, with 33 bases in between. The CDR3 consists of 20 residues. Germline V gene lookup returns CDR1 GTSNPN and CDR2 SVGIG (reference sequence). DNA of the CDR3: TGTGCCTGGGGCTTCGGCCGCCAGGGGAAAAGGTTTGACTGGACAGATACGCAGTATTTT. It translates to CAWGFGRQGKRFDWTDTQYF.

The chain couples TRBV6-5 to TRBJ2-3, with 7 bases lining up with TRBD2. Per the germline V gene, CDR1 is MNHEY and CDR2 is SVGAGI. This CDR3 spans 14 amino acids. V shed 7 bases and J 4 bases; nucleotides not matched to a gene: 8. CDR3 bases: TGTGCCAGCACTCTTCGGGGGGAGGCAGATACGCAGTATTTT. Its translation is CASTLRGEADTQYF.

V usage is TRBV7-7 and J usage is TRBJ2-5; D possibly corresponds to TRBD2 (6 bases). The CDR3 extends over 17 amino acids. V lost 2 bases and J lost 5, with 21 bases in between. The germline V gene has CDR1 SSHAT and CDR2 FNYEAQ (reference sequence). CDR3 sequence (DNA): TGTGCCAGCAGCTTAAATATACGGGAGCCCCCTATCGAGACCCAGTACTTC. Encoded protein: CASSLNIREPPIETQYF.

The chain employs TRBV6-5 and TRBJ1-2, with D unclear. Deletions cut 5 bases from V and 4 bases from J, with 14 bases between. Germline CDR1 is MNHEY and CDR2 is SVGAGI. CDR3 size: 14 residues. CDR3 DNA sequence: TGTGCCAGCAGTCACAATCGCAACAGCTATGGCTACACCTTC. Encoded protein: CASSHNRNSYGYTF.

The CDR3 region is CASSWNRELNTEAFF. The DNA for the CDR3 is TGTGCCAGCAGTTGGAACAGGGAATTGAACACTGAAGCTTTCTTT. This rearrangement joins TRBV28 to TRBJ1-1; possible D gene TRBD1, 6 bases. Trimming took 4 bases from V and 0 from J, leaving 12 bases between them. The CDR3 consists of 15 residues. Germline-derived CDR1 and CDR2 are MDHEN and SYDVKM.

The chain uses TRBV28 and TRBJ1-1; D remains unclear. V gave up 3 bases and J gave up 7 bases, with 15 bases separating them. The CDR3 is 14 amino acids. Per the germline V gene, CDR1 is MDHEN and CDR2 is SYDVKM. The CDR3 DNA reads as TGTGCCAGCAGTTTCCAGGAGGAGTGGGATGAAGCTTTCTTT. Its protein is CASSFQEEWDEAFF.

The genes are TRBV9 and TRBJ2-2; D not resolved. The CDR3 is 14 residues long. Germline lookup yields CDR1 SGDLS and CDR2 YYNGEE. V lost 0 bases, J lost 3 bases, and 6 bases lay in between. CDR3 coding DNA: TGTGCCAGCAGCGTAGGAGTAGACACCGGGGAGCTGTTTTTT. Translated: CASSVGVDTGELFF.

The genes are TRBV6-1 and TRBJ1-3; perhaps TRBD1 as D (6 bases). The germline V gene has CDR1 MNHNS and CDR2 SASEGT. The V gene lost 6 bases and the J gene lost 0 bases, with 6 bases spanning the gap. The CDR3 is 13 residues long. DNA for the CDR3: TGTGCCAGCAGGACAGGCTCTGGAAACACCATATATTTT. Translated: CASRTGSGNTIYF.

The chain is built from TRBV2 and TRBJ1-2, with D possibly TRBD1 on 5 matching bases. The CDR3 spans 14 residues. The germline V and J ends were trimmed by 7 bases and 4 bases, with 16 bases remaining between them. CDR1 is SNHLY and CDR2 is FYNNEI in the germline V gene. CDR3 sequence (DNA): TGTGCCAGCATCCCTAGGGGTCCGTCCTATGGCTACACCTTC. As protein: CASIPRGPSYGYTF.

In DNA, the CDR3 is TGTGCCAGCAGCTTTGGAGCGAACACTGAAGCTTTCTTT. The encoded protein is CASSFGANTEAFF. The V and J genes are TRBV7-6 and TRBJ1-1; D gene unclear. V was pared by 3 bases and J by 1 base, with 6 bases between. From germline, CDR1 is SGHVS and CDR2 FNYEAQ. The CDR3 has 13 residues.

The chain joins TRBV6-5 to TRBJ2-7, with TRBD2 as a possible D gene (5 bases). Germline values: CDR1 MNHEY, CDR2 SVGAGI. The CDR3 loop spans 10 amino acids. The V end lost 11 bases, the J end lost 7 bases, and 12 bases lay between the germline ends. The CDR3 nucleotides read TGTGCCGTAGGGTCGGGAGAGCAGTACTTC. Protein: CAVGSGEQYF.